This T cell receptor (beta chain) was sequenced in a study of cytomegalovirus exposure and HLA in healthy donors. The germline V gene encodes CDR1 SQVTM and CDR2 ANQGSEA. The CDR3 consists of 13 residues. Trimming shortened V by 6 bases and J by 4 bases, and 14 bases separated the two germline ends. The PCR used 60 Vbeta and 13 Jbeta primers. Sequenced by immunoSEQ multiplex PCR; TCRdb stores in-frame clones only, minus some. The sample has approximately 110,000 clones, more than 65% seen once; the top ten hold 3.7%. This TCR came from a human donor in good health. The chain couples TRBV29-1 to TRBJ2-3, with TRBD2 as a possible D gene (7 bases). What was sequenced was PBMCs. CDR3 bases: TGCAGCGTGGGGGGGCCCTCGGCAGATACGCAGTATTTT. As protein: CSVGGPSADTQYF.